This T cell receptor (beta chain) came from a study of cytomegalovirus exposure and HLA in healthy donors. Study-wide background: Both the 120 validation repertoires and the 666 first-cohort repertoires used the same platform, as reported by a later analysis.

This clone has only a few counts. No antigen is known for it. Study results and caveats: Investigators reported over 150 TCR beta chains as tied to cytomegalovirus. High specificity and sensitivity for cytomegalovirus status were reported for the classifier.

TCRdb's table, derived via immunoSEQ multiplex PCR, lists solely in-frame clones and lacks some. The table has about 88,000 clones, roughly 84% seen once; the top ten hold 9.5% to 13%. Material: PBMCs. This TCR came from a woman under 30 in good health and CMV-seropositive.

The DNA of the CDR3 is TGTGCCAGCAGCCAAGATCTCTCCAGGGGGCAAGGATCACCCCTCCACTTT. This sequence encodes CASSQDLSRGQGSPLHF. The chain combines TRBV4-2 with TRBJ1-6, with 8 bases matching TRBD1. This CDR3 is 17 amino acids long. CDR1 and CDR2 from the germline V gene are LGHNA and YNFKEQ. The trim removed 0 bases at V and 10 bases at J, leaving 11 bases unmatched.